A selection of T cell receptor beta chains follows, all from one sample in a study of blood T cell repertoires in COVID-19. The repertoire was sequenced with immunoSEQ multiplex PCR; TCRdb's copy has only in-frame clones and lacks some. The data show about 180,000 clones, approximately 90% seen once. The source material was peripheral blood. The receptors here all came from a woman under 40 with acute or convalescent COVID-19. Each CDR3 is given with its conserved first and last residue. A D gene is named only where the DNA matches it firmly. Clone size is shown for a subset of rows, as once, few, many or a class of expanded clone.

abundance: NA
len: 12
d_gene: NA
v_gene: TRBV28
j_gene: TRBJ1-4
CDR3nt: TGTGCCAGCAGCCCTAGAACGGAAAAACTGTTTTTT
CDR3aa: CASSPRTEKLFF

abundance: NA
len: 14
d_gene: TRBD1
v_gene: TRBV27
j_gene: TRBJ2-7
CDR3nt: TGTGCCAGCAGTACCACAGGGGGCGCCTACGAGCAGTACTTC
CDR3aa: CASSTTGGAYEQYF

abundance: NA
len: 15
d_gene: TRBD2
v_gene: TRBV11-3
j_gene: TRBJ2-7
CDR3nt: TGTGCCAGCAGCAAAAGCGGGAGGGCAACCTACGAGCAGTACTTC
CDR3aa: CASSKSGRATYEQYF

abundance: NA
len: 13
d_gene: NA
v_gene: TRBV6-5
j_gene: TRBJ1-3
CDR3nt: TGTGCCAGCTGGGACTTCTCTGGAAACACCATATATTTT
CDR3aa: CASWDFSGNTIYF

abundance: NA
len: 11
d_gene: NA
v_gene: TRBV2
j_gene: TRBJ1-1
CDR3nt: TGTGCCAGCAGGGCCCAGACTGAAGCTTTCTTT
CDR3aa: CASRAQTEAFF

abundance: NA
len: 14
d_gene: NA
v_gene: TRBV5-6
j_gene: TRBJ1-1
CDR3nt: TGTGCCAGCAGCTCTGGGGCACGCGACACTGAAGCTTTCTTT
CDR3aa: CASSSGARDTEAFF

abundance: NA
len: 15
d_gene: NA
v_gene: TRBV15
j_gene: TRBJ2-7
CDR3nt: TGTGCCACCAGCAGATTTGGCGGAAGCTCCTACGAGCAGTACTTC
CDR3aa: CATSRFGGSSYEQYF

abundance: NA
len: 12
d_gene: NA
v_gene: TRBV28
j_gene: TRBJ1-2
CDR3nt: TGTGCCAGCCGGGGAGAAAACTATGGCTACACCTTC
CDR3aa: CASRGENYGYTF

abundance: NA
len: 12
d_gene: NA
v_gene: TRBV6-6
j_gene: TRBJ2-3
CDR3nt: TGTGCCAGCGGTAGTCCCACAGATACGCAGTATTTT
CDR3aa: CASGSPTDTQYF

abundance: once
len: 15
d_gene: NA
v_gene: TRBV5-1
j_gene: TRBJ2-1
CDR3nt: TGCGCCAGCAGACCAACCGGGAACTCCTACAATGAGCAGTTCTTC
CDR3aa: CASRPTGNSYNEQFF

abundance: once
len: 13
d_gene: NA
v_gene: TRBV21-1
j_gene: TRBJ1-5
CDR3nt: TGTGCCGGCGAACAGGGGGCAAATCAGCCCCAGCATTTT
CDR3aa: CAGEQGANQPQHF

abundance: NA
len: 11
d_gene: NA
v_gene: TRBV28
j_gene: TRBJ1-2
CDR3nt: TGTGCAACTGGGACTTATTATGGCTACACCTTC
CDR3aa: CATGTYYGYTF

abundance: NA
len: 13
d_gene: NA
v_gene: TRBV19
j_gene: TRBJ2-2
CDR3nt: TGTGCCAGTAGTATAGCCCAGGCCGGGGAGCTGTTTTTT
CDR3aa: CASSIAQAGELFF

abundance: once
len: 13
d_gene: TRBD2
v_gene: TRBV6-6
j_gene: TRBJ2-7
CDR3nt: TGTGCCAGCAGTTACCCCGGGACTAGCGCGCAGTACTTC
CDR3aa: CASSYPGTSAQYF

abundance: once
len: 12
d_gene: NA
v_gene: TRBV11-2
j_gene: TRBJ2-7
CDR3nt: TGTGCCAGCAGCCAGGAAGTCGGCGAGCAGTACTTC
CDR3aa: CASSQEVGEQYF

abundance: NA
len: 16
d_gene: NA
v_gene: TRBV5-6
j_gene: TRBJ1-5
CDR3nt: TGTGCCAGCAGCTCCCTCATTGGGGGGGGCAATCAGCCCCAGCATTTT
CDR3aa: CASSSLIGGGNQPQHF

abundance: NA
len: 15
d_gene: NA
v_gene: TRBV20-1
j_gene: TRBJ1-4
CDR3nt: TGCAGTGCTAGTTCCCCCAGGGGAACTAATGAAAAACTGTTTTTT
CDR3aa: CSASSPRGTNEKLFF

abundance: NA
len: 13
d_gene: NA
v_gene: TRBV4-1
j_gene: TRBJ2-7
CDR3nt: TGCGCCAGCAGCCAAGAGTTTGAGTACGAGCAGTACTTC
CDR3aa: CASSQEFEYEQYF

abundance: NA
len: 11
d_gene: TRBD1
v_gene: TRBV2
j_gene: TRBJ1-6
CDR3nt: TGTGCCAGCGGGGCAGGGGGGCTTACCTACTTT
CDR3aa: CASGAGGLTYF

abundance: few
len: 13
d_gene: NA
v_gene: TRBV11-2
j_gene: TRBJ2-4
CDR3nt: TGTGCCAGCACCTGGAATCCCAAGGGGATTCAGTACTTC
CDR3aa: CASTWNPKGIQYF

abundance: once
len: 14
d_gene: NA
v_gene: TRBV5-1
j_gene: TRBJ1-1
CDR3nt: TGCGCCAGCAGTCAACCGGGGGGGCGTACTGAAGCTTTCTTT
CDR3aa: CASSQPGGRTEAFF

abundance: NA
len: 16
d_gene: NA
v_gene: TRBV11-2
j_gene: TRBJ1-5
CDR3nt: TGTGCCAGCAGCCGGGGGTCCGGGCTAGGCAATCAGCCCCAGCATTTT
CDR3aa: CASSRGSGLGNQPQHF

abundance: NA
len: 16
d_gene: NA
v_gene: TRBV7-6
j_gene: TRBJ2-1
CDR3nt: TGTGCCAGCAGCTTAAGTGCACTAGAATTTGGCGATGAGCAGTTCTTC
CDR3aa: CASSLSALEFGDEQFF

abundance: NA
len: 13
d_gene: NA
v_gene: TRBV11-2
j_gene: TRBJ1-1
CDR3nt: TGTGCCAGCAGCTTAGGAGGGACATCTGAAGCTTTCTTT
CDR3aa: CASSLGGTSEAFF

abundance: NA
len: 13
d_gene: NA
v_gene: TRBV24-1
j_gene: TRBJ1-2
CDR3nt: TGTGCCACCAGTGACAAAATTAACTATGGCTACACCTTC
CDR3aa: CATSDKINYGYTF

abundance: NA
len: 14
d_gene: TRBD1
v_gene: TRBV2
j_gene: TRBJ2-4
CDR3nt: TGTGCCAGCAGTTCCGGGACAGGATCGGACATTCAGTACTTC
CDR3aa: CASSSGTGSDIQYF

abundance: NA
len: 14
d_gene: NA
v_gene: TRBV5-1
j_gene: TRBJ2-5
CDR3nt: TGCGCCAGCAGGAGGGCCGAGGCCCATGAGACCCAGTACTTC
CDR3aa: CASRRAEAHETQYF

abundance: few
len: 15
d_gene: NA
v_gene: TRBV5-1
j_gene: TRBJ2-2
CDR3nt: TGCGCCAGCAGCTCCCGGACTGGCCTTACCGGGGAGCTGTTTTTT
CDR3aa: CASSSRTGLTGELFF

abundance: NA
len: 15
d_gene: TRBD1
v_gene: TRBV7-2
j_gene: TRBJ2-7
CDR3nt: TGTGCCAGCAGCCAAGTAGCGGACAGGGGGCTCGAGCAGTACTTC
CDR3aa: CASSQVADRGLEQYF

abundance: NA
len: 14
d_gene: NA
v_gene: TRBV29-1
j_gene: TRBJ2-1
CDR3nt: TGCAGCTTTCAAGGGGGGACAACGTACAATGAGCAGTTCTTC
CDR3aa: CSFQGGTTYNEQFF

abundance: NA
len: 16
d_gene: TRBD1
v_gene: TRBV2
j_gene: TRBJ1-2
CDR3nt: TGTGCCAGCAGTGCCGCCTTGTCGTCAGGGGGCAGTGGCTACACCTTC
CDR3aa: CASSAALSSGGSGYTF

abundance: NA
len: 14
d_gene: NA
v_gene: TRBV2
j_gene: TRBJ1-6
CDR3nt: TGTGCCAGCAGTGAAGCGCTTCAGGGATCACCCCTCCACTTT
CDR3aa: CASSEALQGSPLHF

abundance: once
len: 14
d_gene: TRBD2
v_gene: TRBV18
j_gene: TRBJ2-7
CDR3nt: TGTGCCAGCTCAGAAGGGACTACTACCTACGAGCAGTACTTC
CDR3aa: CASSEGTTTYEQYF

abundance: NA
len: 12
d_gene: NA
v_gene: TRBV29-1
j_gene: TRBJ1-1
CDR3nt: TGCAGCGTTGTTGGCGACAGAAATGAAGCTTTCTTT
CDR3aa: CSVVGDRNEAFF

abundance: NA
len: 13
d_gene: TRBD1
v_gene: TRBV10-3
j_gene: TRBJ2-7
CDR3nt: TGTGCCATCAGTGCCGGACAGGGTCTTTTCAGGTACTTC
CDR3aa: CAISAGQGLFRYF

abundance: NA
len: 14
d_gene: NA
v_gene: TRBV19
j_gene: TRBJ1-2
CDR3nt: TGTGCCAGTAGTTTGGACAGCTGGAGCTATGGCTACACCTTC
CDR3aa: CASSLDSWSYGYTF

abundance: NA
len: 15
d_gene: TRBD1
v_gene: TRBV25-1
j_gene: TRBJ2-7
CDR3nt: TGTGCCAGCAGTGAATCTAAGACAGGGGGCGTCGAGCAGTACTTC
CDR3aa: CASSESKTGGVEQYF